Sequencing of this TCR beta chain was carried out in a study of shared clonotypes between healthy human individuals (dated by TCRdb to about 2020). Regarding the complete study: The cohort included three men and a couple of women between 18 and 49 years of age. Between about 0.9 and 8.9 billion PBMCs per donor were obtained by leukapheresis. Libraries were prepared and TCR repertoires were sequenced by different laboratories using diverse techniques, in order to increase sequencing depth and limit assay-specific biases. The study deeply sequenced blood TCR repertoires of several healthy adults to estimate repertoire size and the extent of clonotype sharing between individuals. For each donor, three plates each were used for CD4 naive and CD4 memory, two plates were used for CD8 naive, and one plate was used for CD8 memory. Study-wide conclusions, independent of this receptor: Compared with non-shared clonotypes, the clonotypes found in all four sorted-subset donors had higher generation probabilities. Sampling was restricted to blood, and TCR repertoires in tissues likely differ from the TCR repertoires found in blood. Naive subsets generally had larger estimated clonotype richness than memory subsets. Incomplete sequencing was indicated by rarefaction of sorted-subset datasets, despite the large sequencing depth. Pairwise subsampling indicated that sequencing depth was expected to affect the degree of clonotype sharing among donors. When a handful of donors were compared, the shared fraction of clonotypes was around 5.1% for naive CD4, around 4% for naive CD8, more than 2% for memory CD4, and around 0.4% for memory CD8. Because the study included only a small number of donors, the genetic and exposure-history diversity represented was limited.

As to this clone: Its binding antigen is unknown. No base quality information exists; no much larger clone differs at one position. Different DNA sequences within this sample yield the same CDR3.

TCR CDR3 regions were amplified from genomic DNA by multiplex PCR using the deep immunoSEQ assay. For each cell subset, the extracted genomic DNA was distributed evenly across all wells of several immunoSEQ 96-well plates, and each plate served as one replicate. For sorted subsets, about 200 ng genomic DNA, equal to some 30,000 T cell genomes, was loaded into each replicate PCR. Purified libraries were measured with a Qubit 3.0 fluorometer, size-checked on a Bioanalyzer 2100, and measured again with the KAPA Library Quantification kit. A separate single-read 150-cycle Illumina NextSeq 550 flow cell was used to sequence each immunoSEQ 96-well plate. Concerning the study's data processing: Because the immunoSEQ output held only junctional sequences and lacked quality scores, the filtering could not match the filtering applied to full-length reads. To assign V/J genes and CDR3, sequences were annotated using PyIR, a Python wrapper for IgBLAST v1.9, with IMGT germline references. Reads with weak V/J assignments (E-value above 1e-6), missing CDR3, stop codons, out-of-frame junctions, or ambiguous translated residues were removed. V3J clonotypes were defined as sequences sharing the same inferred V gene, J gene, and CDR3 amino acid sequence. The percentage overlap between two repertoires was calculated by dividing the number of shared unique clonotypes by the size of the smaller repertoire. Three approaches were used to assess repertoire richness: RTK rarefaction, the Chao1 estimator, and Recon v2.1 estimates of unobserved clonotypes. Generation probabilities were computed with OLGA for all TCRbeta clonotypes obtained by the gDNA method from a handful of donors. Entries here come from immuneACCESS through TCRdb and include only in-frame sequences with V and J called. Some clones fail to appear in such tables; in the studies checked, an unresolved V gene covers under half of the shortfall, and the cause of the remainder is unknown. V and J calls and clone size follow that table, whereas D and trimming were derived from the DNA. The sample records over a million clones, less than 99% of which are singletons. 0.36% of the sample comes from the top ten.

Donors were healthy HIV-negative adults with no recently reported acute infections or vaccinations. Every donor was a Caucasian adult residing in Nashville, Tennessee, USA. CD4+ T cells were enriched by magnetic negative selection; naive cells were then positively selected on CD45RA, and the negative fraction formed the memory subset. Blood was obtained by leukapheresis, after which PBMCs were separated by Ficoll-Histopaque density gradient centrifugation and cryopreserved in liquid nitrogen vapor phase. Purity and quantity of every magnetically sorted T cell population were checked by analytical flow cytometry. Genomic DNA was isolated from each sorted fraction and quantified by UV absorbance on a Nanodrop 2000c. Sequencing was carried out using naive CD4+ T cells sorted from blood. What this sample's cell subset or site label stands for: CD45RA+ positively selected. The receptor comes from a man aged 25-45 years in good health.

This receptor has the CDR3 CSVGGQETQYF. The nucleotides read TGCAGCGTTGGCGGACAAGAGACCCAGTACTTC. In this chain, TRBV29-1 is recombined with TRBJ2-5, with the D gene uncertain. From a lookup of the germline V gene, CDR1 and CDR2 are SQVTM and ANQGSEA. V loses 4 bases, J loses 2 bases, and the germline ends lie 5 bases apart. Spanning cysteine to phenylalanine, the CDR3 consists of 11 amino acids. CDR3 DNA only is kept here, 33 bases in frame from base 1.